Listed below are T cell receptor beta chains from one sample, sequenced in a study of response to subunit inactivated influenza vaccine. From the RT-PCR reads, TCRdb called clonotypes with MiXCR, one entry per CDR3 protein. The data contain 450,000 to 700,000 distinct CDR3 sequences, 14% of them singletons. This specimen was PBMCs from blood, taken less than 13 days after vaccination. The receptors stem from a man in his fifties or sixties who received an inactivated influenza vaccine. CDR3s include the opening cysteine and the closing phenylalanine or tryptophan. The D gene is left open where the match is weak. Only part of the rows carry a size: once, few, many, or a class if the clone is expanded.

J | D | V | size | DNA | CDR3
TRBJ2-3 | . | TRBV9 | few | TGTGCCAGCAGCGTAGATGGTGCGGCCAGCACAGATACGCAGTATTTT | CASSVDGAASTDTQYF
TRBJ2-1 | TRBD2 | TRBV7-2 | many | TGTGCCAGCAGTTTAGCGGGAGGGAGAAATGAGCAGTTCTTC | CASSLAGGRNEQFF
TRBJ2-1 | . | TRBV12-3/TRBV12-4 | few | TGTGCCACCCTCCCACTTGAAAATGAGCAGTTCTTC | CATLPLENEQFF
TRBJ1-1 | . | TRBV6-5 | few | TGTGCCAGCAGTTACGGGGAGGGGAACACTGAAGCTTTCTTT | CASSYGEGNTEAFF
TRBJ2-1 | . | TRBV4-2 | . | TGTTCCAGCAGCCAAGAGGGCAGGGTGAGTTATGAGCAGTTCTTC | CSSSQEGRVSYEQFF
TRBJ2-3 | TRBD2 | TRBV29-1 | few | TGCAGCGTTGGGACTAGCCGAACCCCTGTTACCACAGATACGCAGTATTTT | CSVGTSRTPVTTDTQYF
TRBJ2-2 | . | TRBV27 | . | TGTGCCAGCAGTACCTCCCTTCACACCGGGGAGCTGTTTTTT | CASSTSLHTGELFF
TRBJ2-5 | TRBD1 | TRBV29-1 | . | TGCAGCGTTGAACCTTTCGACAGGGGGAGTGGGACCCAGTACTTC | CSVEPFDRGSGTQYF
TRBJ2-3 | TRBD2 | TRBV7-2 | . | TGTGCCAGCAGCTTAGCGTGGGATCGGACCCTAGCGGCGCAGTATTTT | CASSLAWDRTLAAQYF
TRBJ1-2 | . | TRBV7-9 | . | TGTGCCAGCAGCTTATCGATGGACTATGGCTACACCTTC | CASSLSMDYGYTF
TRBJ2-7 | . | TRBV29-1 | . | TGCAGCGTTTCCGACTCCTACGAGCAGTACTTC | CSVSDSYEQYF
TRBJ2-5 | TRBD2 | TRBV12-3/TRBV12-4 | few | TGTGCCAGCAGTTCTGGGCTAGCGGGGGAGACCCAGTACTTC | CASSSGLAGETQYF
TRBJ2-2 | TRBD2 | TRBV10-3 | few | TGTGCCATCAGCCTAGGGAGGGCCAACACCGGGGAGCTGTTTTTT | CAISLGRANTGELFF
TRBJ2-1 | . | TRBV4-2 | . | TGTGCCAGCAGCCAAGATTACAATGAGCAGTTCTTC | CASSQDYNEQFF
TRBJ2-5 | . | TRBV6-2/TRBV6-3 | . | TGTGCCAGCAGTACCCGGAGGGGACAAGAGACCCAGTACTTC | CASSTRRGQETQYF
TRBJ2-3 | TRBD1 | TRBV7-9 | . | TGTGCCAGCAGGCCCCGGGGACAGCTTTCCACAGATACGCAGTATTTT | CASRPRGQLSTDTQYF
TRBJ2-6 | TRBD1 | TRBV2 | few | TGTGCCATCACACCGGGACAGGGGAGGAGCGGGGCCAACGTCCTGACTTTC | CAITPGQGRSGANVLTF
TRBJ2-1 | . | TRBV11-1 | few | TGTGCCAGCAGCTTAGGTTTCTGGCGGGATGACACAGGGGCCAATGAGCAGTTCTTC | CASSLGFWRDDTGANEQFF
TRBJ2-1 | TRBD2 | TRBV20-1 | few | TGCAGTGCTAGAGTTAGCGGGAAGAGCTCCTACAATGAGCAGTTCTTC | CSARVSGKSSYNEQFF
TRBJ2-7 | TRBD2 | TRBV7-6 | . | TGTGCCAGCAGCTTATACATCCCCGGGCTAGCGGGAGCCTACGAGCAGTACTTC | CASSLYIPGLAGAYEQYF
TRBJ1-2 | . | TRBV6-2/TRBV6-3 | many | TGTGCCAGCAGAGGGTCGGCAGGGAATGGCTACACCTTC | CASRGSAGNGYTF
TRBJ1-6 | . | TRBV28 | . | TGTGCCAGCAGTTTAAGGCAGTTACGTTCACCCCTCCACTTT | CASSLRQLRSPLHF
TRBJ2-3 | TRBD2 | TRBV20-1 | few | TGCAGTGCTAGTAGCGGGGGGTTAGGAGATACGCAGTATTTT | CSASSGGLGDTQYF
TRBJ2-1 | TRBD2 | TRBV12-3/TRBV12-4 | . | TGTGCCAGCAGTTTAGGCGCGGGAGATACTTACAATGAGCAGTTCTTC | CASSLGAGDTYNEQFF
TRBJ2-1 | . | TRBV15 | few | TGTGCCACCAGCCCGAAACAGGGAGAGGGTGTAAATGAGCAGTTCTTC | CATSPKQGEGVNEQFF
TRBJ2-3 | TRBD2 | TRBV5-1 | few | TGCGCCAGCAGCTTGGAAGGAGTGGGGGGGACAGATACGCAGTATTTT | CASSLEGVGGTDTQYF
TRBJ2-1 | TRBD1 | TRBV7-9 | few | TGTGCCAGCAGCTTATCGGGACAGGGGGCTGAAAATGAGCAGTTCTTC | CASSLSGQGAENEQFF
TRBJ2-1 | TRBD2 | TRBV19 | many | TGTGCCAGTAAGGATAGCGGGACCTCCTACAATGAGCAGTTCTTC | CASKDSGTSYNEQFF
TRBJ2-7 | TRBD2 | TRBV7-2 | . | TGTGCCAGCAGCTTTTTAGCGGGGAAATACGAGCAGTACTTC | CASSFLAGKYEQYF
TRBJ2-2 | TRBD2 | TRBV20-1 | . | TGCAGTGCTAGACGAGCGGGAGGGCCGAGAACCGGGGAGCTGTTTTTT | CSARRAGGPRTGELFF
TRBJ2-6 | . | TRBV11-2 | . | TGTGCCAGCAGCTTACCTACAGGGACCCGGATGCTTGGGGCCAACGTCCTGACTTTC | CASSLPTGTRMLGANVLTF